This T cell receptor beta chain appears in the sequencing data of a study of multiple sclerosis patients with progressive multifocal leukoencephalopathy. Using immunoSEQ multiplex PCR, the repertoire was profiled, and TCRdb retains in-frame clones only, with some absent. Among 25,000 to 30,000 clones listed, approximately 90% were seen once. For this clone: Other DNA sequences in this sample translate to the same CDR3.

Time point given: before natalizumab initiation. The sequenced sample consisted of PBMCs. This clonotype was obtained from a human donor with multiple sclerosis.

Here the CDR3 reads CASSLSGRWGNYGYTF. Written as DNA, the CDR3 is TGTGCCAGCAGTTTAAGTGGTCGGTGGGGTAACTATGGCTACACCTTC. The rearrangement joins TRBV27 to TRBJ1-2; D not resolved. Trimming shortened V by 2 bases and J by 1 base, and 14 bases separated the two germline ends. This CDR3 has 16 amino acids. Per germline, CDR1 MNHEY and CDR2 SMNVEV (reference sequence).